The entry that follows covers one TCR beta chain sequence. This clone was observed a single time. It has no known antigen specificity. It has no much larger one-base neighbor in the sample; base qualities were not kept. The immunoSEQ Assay, which uses bias-controlled multiplex PCR amplification of genomic DNA, was used to profile TCRbeta CDR3 regions. The source study handled its data this way. To quantify the absolute abundance of each unique TCRbeta CDR3 region, the sequences were collapsed and filtered. Two models were used to test differential abundance: a binomial model (Fisher-equivalent) and a beta-binomial model that adds time-dependent variance fitted from healthy donors. Clones with fewer than 5 combined templates were removed, and differential abundance was called for clones with a Benjamini-Hochberg FDR below 0.01. Beta-binomial variance was modeled as a function of total template count across the two samples using the form v = (b*log(k)+a)^2. TCRdb stores this immuneACCESS table with in-frame sequences only. Part of the clones is absent; in the studies checked, under half of the shortfall reflects unresolved V genes, and no reason is known for the rest. D and trimming were read from the DNA, whereas the V and J calls and clone size are those reported in that table. Here the sample has about 89,000 clones; 75% to 90% occur a single time. The ten largest clonotypes hold 5.5% to 6.5% of the sample.

This sample is drawn from a study of identifying expanded T cells in peripheral blood (dated by TCRdb to the late 2010s). Describing the broader study: Technical replicates were generated by sequencing separate aliquots of the same genomic DNA pool, with four replicates compared pairwise.

What the research found in general, with its limitations: In all healthy donors, the variance in clone template counts between samples taken 2 to 3 weeks apart rose significantly as total template count increased. Between technical replicates the binomial model flagged 0.9 to 1.5 differentially abundant clones, whereas over roughly two weeks the binomial model flagged about 16.4 and over roughly 4 weeks 19 to 20. Across all healthy-donor time intervals, the beta-binomial model significantly cut both the number of clones called differentially abundant and the false-positive rate. The authors expected that over much longer intervals, such as months to years, biological variance in healthy repertoires might increase even further.

From cysteine to phenylalanine, the CDR3 is 11 amino acids long. The kept DNA is CDR3 alone, 33 bases in frame from the first base. V was cut back by 6 bases and J by 8 bases, leaving a gap of 11 bases between them. The CDR1 and CDR2 encoded by the germline V gene (reference sequence) are DFQATT and SNEGSKA. No immune events such as infections were documented for the healthy donors during the collection period. To calibrate time-dependent variance in a beta-binomial model of T-cell clone differential abundance, blood repertoires from healthy donors were used as a training cohort. The training cohort comprised some 10 healthy donors, 3 female and 7 male. On average the donors were about 40 years old, and their ages spanned about 25 to 64 years. Whole blood, obtained from a commercial supplier, was collected from each healthy donor at three time points spaced roughly 14 days apart. Genomic DNA was extracted from unsorted whole blood for immunosequencing.

The sequence links TRBV20-1 to TRBJ1-3; too little of a D gene remains to name it. Material: blood. This TCR came from a person between 18 and 75 years old in good health. CDR3 loop: CSARTRDTIYF. The DNA sequence is as follows: TGCAGTGCCAGGACCCGTGACACCATATATTTT.